This TCR beta chain was obtained from a study of cytomegalovirus exposure and HLA in healthy donors listed by TCRdb under 2017. Study-level background: In an earlier analysis of approximately 640 of the donors, 276 Gb of sequence data and approximately 120 million unique TCR beta sequences from roughly 190 million T cells were reported. An early release that covered roughly 600 HLA-typed donors contained approximately 290 gigabases of sequencing data and tens of millions of unique TCR sequences. Of the approximately 400 genotyped donors, approximately 80% fell in the genetic ancestry cluster associated with self-reported Caucasian donors. The study aimed to test whether cataloging public T cell receptors could reveal signatures of past pathogen exposure. The study profiled the T cell repertoires of 550 to 700 subjects by immunosequencing and related them to cytomegalovirus serostatus. Along with the approximately 670-subject first cohort, a separate validation cohort of over a hundred different subjects was used. To predict cytomegalovirus infection status, the study combined high-throughput TCR immunosequencing, statistical association of individual TCRs with disease status, and machine learning. To study patterns of TCR occurrence, a later analysis re-analyzed previously published TCR beta repertoires from 650 to 750 donors and added high-resolution HLA genotyping. Rather than using new phenotypic data, the later analysis identified candidate immune exposures from TCR beta sequences and from how often those sequences occurred across donors. In an earlier analysis of 587 of the donors, high-throughput TCR beta sequencing was used to judge whether each TCR beta V gene segment behaved as functional or pseudogenic. Alongside the repertoire data, information on donor age, sex, ethnicity and CMV serostatus was compiled. A later genetic analysis took genome-wide SNP genotypes for 398 of the 666 donors and used that subset as a discovery cohort. Every repertoire in the discovery cohort had been generated on one and the same sequencing platform. Class I and class II HLA loci were covered by the typing at four-digit resolution. The number of donors typed differed by locus, with about 629-630 for A, B, C, DRB1 and DQB1, roughly 520 for DQA1, 606 for DPA1, and 472 for DPB1. About 5 DR-DQ haplotypes were handled as single units for association and clustering, since linkage in the cohort was strong. Among some 400 genotyped donors of the cohort, an average of roughly 230,000 unique TCR beta nucleotide sequences was sequenced per donor, of which about 20% were non-productive.

General conclusions and limits of the study: Because HLA typing was unavailable for some donors at each locus, only the typed subset was used in association tests. When HLA alleles, especially DR and DQ, strongly co-occurred, attributing TCR associations to individual alleles was difficult. A later genetic analysis associated a missense DCLRE1C variant with V-gene and J-gene trimming of TCR beta chains, and an independent cohort replicated the association. A cluster of highly shared sequence variants was judged likely to represent a technical artifact of the sequencing pipeline. The study listed 150 to 200 TCR beta chains as associated with cytomegalovirus. Most TCR sequences were seen in very few donors, while some public TCRs were found in many individuals. Some IMGT-functional V segments, including TRBV6-2 and TRBV6-3, could not be told apart with the 87-base-pair reads, so those segments were excluded. Linkage disequilibrium might explain the correlated functional status among segregating V segments, but an unknown experimental factor could not be excluded. A later analysis associated 15,000 or so TCR beta sequences with specific HLA alleles at a false discovery rate of 0.05. A later analysis found that most CMV-associated TCR beta chains appeared HLA-restricted, with HLA associations seemingly driven largely by CMV exposure. The classifier was reported to diagnose cytomegalovirus status with high specificity and sensitivity in both the original cohort and the validation cohort. In vitro tests confirmed that a few of the cytomegalovirus-associated TCR beta chains recognize cytomegalovirus antigens. Compared with the roughly 700-donor mean, donors in an Asian-associated ancestry cluster had fewer N-insertions in productive TCRs, according to a later genetic analysis. In an earlier analysis of more than 500 of the donors, most TCR beta V segments appeared in productive rearrangements about 87% or about 30% of the time, broadly matching IMGT annotations. Several of the top co-occurrence clusters appeared to be linked to parvovirus B19, influenza, CMV and Epstein-Barr virus, according to a later analysis. Roughly uniform sequencing depth across donors was assumed in presence/absence analyses, although this assumption may not hold. A later analysis found that HLA-associated TCR beta chains were more clonally expanded and had lower generation probabilities than equally common non-associated chains. A later analysis found that TCR association rates varied across HLA loci, with DRB1 alleles showing the most associated TCRs and HLA-C alleles the fewest. According to the authors, the approach could potentially be generalized to other disease states and immunological phenotypes. A further reported finding was that TCR beta sequences accurately predicted the HLA-A and HLA-B alleles for most subjects in the first cohort. The cohort was sequenced for TCR beta chains only, and without alpha or paired-chain data the features that could be detected were limited. For the cohort, immune exposure information was limited to CMV serostatus. Because counts were too low, roughly 17 rarely observed V segments, including chromosome 9 orphons, were left out of the earlier analysis of some 600 of the donors.

Concerning this clone itself: Its specific antigen is unknown. The input lacks base qualities; no much larger clone sits a single base away.

Library creation used the immunoSEQ multiplex PCR assay. For the multiplex PCR, a mixture combining 60 forward primers for TCR Vbeta segments and 13 reverse primers for TCR Jbeta segments was used. A multiplex PCR assay on genomic DNA amplified the CDR3 region of rearranged TCR beta genes. On the Illumina HiSeq System, the amplified TCR beta libraries were sequenced as 87-base-pair reads. As for the authors' bioinformatics: A later analysis counted about 76 million unique TCR beta chains across the 550 to 800 repertoires, and around 9.9 million of these chains were shared by at least two donors. To remove PCR and sequencing errors, raw reads were error-corrected and collapsed into unique sequences using a nearest-neighbor algorithm that merged closely related sequences. V, D and J gene segments were assigned by aligning CDR3 sequences to IMGT reference sequences. For a sequence to be retained, a match of at least six nucleotides to both a V gene segment and a J gene segment was required. Rearrangements were called productive when the CDR3 lacked stop codons and stayed in frame with V and J; all others were non-productive. Following IMGT convention, CDR3 was defined as the stretch from the second conserved V-encoded cysteine up to the conserved J-encoded phenylalanine. Sequences without an unambiguous match to a single V gene segment were excluded from the earlier analysis of approximately 560 of the donors. In an earlier analysis of a few hundred of the donors, V segments were called functional above 56.7% productive rearrangements and were called segregating when the between-donor standard deviation exceeded 5%. A statistical classification framework was built to diagnose cytomegalovirus status from the catalog of TCR beta chain sequences. A later analysis assigned V and J genes by comparing TCR nucleotide sequences with IMGT/GENE-DB human TR gene sequences. In a later analysis, CDR3 sequences and most-parsimonious VDJ recombination scenarios were assigned using the TCRdist pipeline. In a later analysis, every TCR beta chain was defined by the combination of its CDR3 amino acid sequence and its V-gene family, and reads without a unique V-gene family were dropped. As a way to deal with suspected cross-contamination and a sequencing artifact, a later analysis dropped over 550 nucleotide sequences that were highly shared and had low generation probability. In a later analysis, a clonal expansion index was calculated for each public chain from normalized within-repertoire ranks of inferred template counts. Generation probabilities in a later analysis came from a VDJ recombination model fitted to out-of-frame rearrangements, and those results were checked against IGoR. In a later analysis, TCR-TCR, TCR-HLA and TCR-CMV co-occurrence was scored with hypergeometric tests, and a repertoire-size bias correction was applied to TCR pairs. To estimate false discovery rates, a later analysis permuted the HLA or CMV assignments 20 times. In a later analysis, co-occurring TCRs were grouped using DBSCAN, and TCRdist sequence similarity was added for clustering within HLA-allele-positive subsets. For co-occurrence clustering, repertoires with fewer than 30,000 or more than 120,000 public chains were excluded, along with a handful of repertoires with anomalous nucleotide sharing. The immuneACCESS repertoire file appears here via TCRdb, limited to in-frame rearrangements. These files lack a portion of the clones; in checked studies, under half of the deficit traces to unresolved V genes, and the cause of the others is not known. That table is the source of V, J and clone size, and D and trimming were worked out from the DNA. The sample data list some 160,000 clones, and 80% to 90% of these were observed just once. The ten largest account for approximately 4.2% of the sample.

The CDR3 has 13 amino acids, counting the end cysteine and phenylalanine. CDR3 DNA only is kept here, 39 bases in frame from base 1. The germline V gene encodes CDR1 MNHNS and CDR2 SASEGT. V loses 4 bases of germline sequence and J loses 3 bases, and the interval between the two ends is 9 bases. The cohort consisted of 666 healthy bone marrow donors. Cohort members were all nominally healthy when sampled, although unrecorded immune exposures were likely present. The donor tested CMV seropositive and was one of the 289 seropositive cohort members. Each donor provided a peripheral blood sample, and peripheral blood mononuclear cells were used for TCR beta sequencing. Genomic DNA was extracted from the blood cell samples with the Qiagen DNeasy Blood Extraction Kit.

Sequenced input: PBMCs. The rearranged segments are TRBV6-1 and TRBJ1-1; TRBD1 is perhaps the D gene, given 6 matching bases. This receptor was taken from a woman aged 40-49 years in good health and CMV-seropositive. CDR3 reads: CASSVEGDTEAFF. The DNA reads TGTGCCAGCAGTGTAGAGGGGGACACTGAAGCTTTCTTT.